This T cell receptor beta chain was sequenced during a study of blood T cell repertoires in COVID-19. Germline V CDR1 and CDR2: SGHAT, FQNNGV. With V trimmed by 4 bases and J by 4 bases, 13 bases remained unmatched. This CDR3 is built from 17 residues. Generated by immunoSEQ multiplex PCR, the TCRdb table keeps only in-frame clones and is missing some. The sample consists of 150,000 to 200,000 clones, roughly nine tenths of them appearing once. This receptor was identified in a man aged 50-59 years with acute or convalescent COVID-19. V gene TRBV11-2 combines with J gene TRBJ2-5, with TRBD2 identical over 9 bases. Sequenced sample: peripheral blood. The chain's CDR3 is CASSYTAGGPSPETQYF. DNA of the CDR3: TGTGCCAGCAGCTATACGGCGGGAGGGCCCTCCCCAGAGACCCAGTACTTC.